These T cell receptor beta chains were read from a single sample in a study of vaccination and CD4 T cells after COVID-19. Their antigens are not known. TCRdb analysed the PCR reads with MiXCR anew, one entry per CDR3 protein. The data show about 14,000 distinct CDR3 sequences, 45% to 70% seen once. Material: CD4+ T cells from blood, cultured in vitro. These receptors all stem from a human donor who had recovered from COVID-19. Each CDR3 is given with its conserved first and last residue. The D gene is left open where the match is weak. Part of the rows lack a size; the others show once, few, many or a class for expanded clones.

j_gene | abundance | v_gene | d_gene | CDR3nt | CDR3aa
TRBJ1-5 | few | TRBV28 | TRBD1 | TGTGCCAGCAGTTTCCCAGACTCAGGGGGGCCTCAGCCCCAGCATTTT | CASSFPDSGGPQPQHF
TRBJ2-1 | - | TRBV10-3 | - | TGTGCCATCAGTGATCCTAGCTTTCCCTACAATGAGCAGTTCTTC | CAISDPSFPYNEQFF
TRBJ2-7 | - | TRBV18 | TRBD2 | TGTGCCAGCTCACTGTCACTAGCGGGAGTCGAGCAGTACTTC | CASSLSLAGVEQYF
TRBJ2-3 | - | TRBV20-1 | TRBD2 | TGCAGTGCTAGCCCTGGACTAGCGGGAGTCGCAGATACGCAGTATTTT | CSASPGLAGVADTQYF
TRBJ1-6 | few | TRBV14 | - | TGTGCCAGCAGCCAAGGAAGACACAATTCACCCCTCCACTTT | CASSQGRHNSPLHF
TRBJ1-1 | - | TRBV12-3/TRBV12-4 | TRBD1 | TGTGCCAGCAGCTCCCCAGGGGGCCTGAACACTGAAGCTTTCTTT | CASSSPGGLNTEAFF
TRBJ2-5 | - | TRBV11-2 | - | TGTGCCAGCAGCTTTCGGGGACTGAGACAAGAGACCCAGTACTTC | CASSFRGLRQETQYF
TRBJ2-3 | - | TRBV19 | - | TGTGCCAGTAGTGGAGGGATTTTAGAAACGGCGCAGTATTTT | CASSGGILETAQYF
TRBJ1-5 | few | TRBV28 | - | TGTGCCAGCAGTACAGGTTCTCTCCCCCCCGAGCCCCAGCATTTT | CASSTGSLPPEPQHF
TRBJ1-5 | once | TRBV27 | TRBD1 | TGTGCCAGCAGTTACGGACAGGGGAGACATCAGCCCCAGCATTTT | CASSYGQGRHQPQHF
TRBJ1-5 | - | TRBV12-3/TRBV12-4 | - | TGTGCCAGCAGTTACAGGGAGGCTCATCAGCCCCAGCATTTT | CASSYREAHQPQHF
TRBJ2-7 | - | TRBV6-2/TRBV6-3 | TRBD1 | TGTGCCAGCAGTTACTCGACAGGGGGCTACGAGCAGTACTTC | CASSYSTGGYEQYF
TRBJ1-1 | - | TRBV7-9 | - | TGTGCCAGCGGAGGGGAAGAGAACACTGAAGCTTTCTTT | CASGGEENTEAFF
TRBJ2-3 | - | TRBV7-2 | - | TGTGCCAGCAGCTTTTTGGTGGGTACGCAGTATTTT | CASSFLVGTQYF
TRBJ2-3 | - | TRBV15 | - | TGTGCCACCAGCAGAGCGCGACTAGGTGGATACGATACGCAGTATTTT | CATSRARLGGYDTQYF